This T cell receptor beta chain derives from a study of blood T cell repertoires in COVID-19. Turning to the study itself: COVID-19 samples collected from the United States, Italy and Spain covered acute and convalescent phases. PBMCs, B-cell-depleted T cells, or T cells provided the cDNA or gDNA that made up the material.

Sequencing was performed with immunoSEQ multiplex PCR; in TCRdb, only in-frame clones are kept and a portion is missing. The data contain tens of thousands of clones, approximately 89% of them singletons. CDR3 length: 16 amino acids. Trimming pared 1 base from V and 0 bases from J, leaving 10 bases between. Germline V lookup: CDR1 SGHTA, CDR2 FQGNSA. The receptor comes from a man aged 45-65 years with acute or convalescent COVID-19. The chain links TRBV7-2 to TRBJ1-3, with D tentatively TRBD1 (5 bases). The sequenced material came from peripheral blood. CDR3 sequence reads: CASSLDQGNSGNTIYF. DNA of the CDR3: TGTGCCAGCAGCTTAGATCAGGGCAACTCTGGAAACACCATATATTTT.